The 15 T cell receptor beta chains below were found in one sample sequenced in a study of T cells after yellow fever vaccination. MiXCR, applied by TCRdb to the 5' RACE reads, yields one record per CDR3 protein. Of 200,000 to 300,000 distinct CDR3 sequences in the sample, roughly 13% are singletons; the top ten hold roughly 0.5%. The source material was CD4+ T cells sorted from PBMCs, sampled 45 days after the yellow fever booster vaccination. These TCRs come from a man aged 25 to 40 who received the YFV17D yellow fever vaccine.

This chain uses TRBV7-2 with TRBJ2-7, with 10 nucleotides matching TRBD1. Germline assignment: CDR1 SGHTA and CDR2 FQGNSA. V dropped 4 bases and J dropped 4; count of bases not matched to a gene: 7. CDR3 length equals 15 residues. CDR3 region: CASSSRTGGRYEQYF. CDR3 DNA sequence: TGTGCCAGCAGCTCCCGGACAGGGGGGAGGTACGAGCAGTACTTC.

V is TRBV20-1 and J is TRBJ2-4; 8 bases line up with TRBD1. Germline trimming cut 2 bases from V and 2 bases from J; bases unmatched to any gene: 5. Per the germline V gene, CDR1 is DFQATT and CDR2 is SNEGSKA (reference sequence). The CDR3 runs to 15 residues. The CDR3 loop reads CSARLQGATKNIQYF. CDR3 nucleotides: TGCAGTGCTAGACTCCAGGGGGCGACCAAAAACATTCAGTACTTC.

The V call is TRBV10-3, the J call TRBJ2-1; tentative D call: TRBD1 (5 bases). V dropped 5 bases and J dropped 2 bases, with 7 bases sitting between them. Germline lookup yields CDR1 ENHRY and CDR2 SYGVKD. CDR3 length: 13 amino acids. CDR3 bases: TGTGCCATCAGTCAGGGCCCCTACAATGAGCAGTTCTTC. Amino acid sequence: CAISQGPYNEQFF.

This chain uses TRBV7-2 with TRBJ2-2; D not resolved. Germline CDR1 and CDR2: SGHTA and FQGNSA. Trimming pared 1 base from V and 1 base from J, leaving 7 bases between. There are 15 residues in the CDR3. The DNA of the CDR3 is TGTGCCAGCAGCTTAGGGGGTCAGAACACCGGGGAGCTGTTTTTT. Translation gives CASSLGGQNTGELFF.

The CDR3 nucleotides are TGCAGCGTTGTGAGGGGTGGGACCAAAAACATTCAGTACTTC. Its translation: CSVVRGGTKNIQYF. The V call is TRBV29-1, the J call TRBJ2-4, with D tentatively TRBD1 or TRBD2 (5 bases each). Germline CDR1 and CDR2: SQVTM and ANQGSEA. CDR3 length: 14 residues. V was trimmed by 4 bases and J by 2 bases, leaving 12 bases between them.

CDR3 residues: CSARDLVSGYTF. The DNA of the CDR3 is TGCAGTGCTAGAGATTTGGTATCGGGCTACACCTTC. The chain employs TRBV20-1 and TRBJ1-2; D remains unclear. The CDR3 totals 12 residues. Germline lookup yields CDR1 DFQATT and CDR2 SNEGSKA (reference sequence). V was pared by 0 bases and J by 8 bases, with 10 bases between.

A few counts support this clonotype. The chain is built from TRBV18 and TRBJ1-2; maybe TRBD1 (5 bases). The CDR3 is 13 amino acids. V was clipped by 6 bases and J by 8 bases, with 16 bases between them. In germline, CDR1 is KGHSH, CDR2 LQKENI. The CDR3 DNA reads TGTGCCAGCTCGCGGATCCAGGGAGAAGGCTACACCTTC. It specifies CASSRIQGEGYTF.

This clonotype showed up just a few times. The chain employs TRBV10-3 and TRBJ2-5; D may be TRBD1 (6 bases). The CDR3 totals 13 residues. Germline loops: CDR1 ENHRY, CDR2 SYGVKD. The V end lost 8 bases, the J end lost 2 bases, and 12 bases lay between the germline ends. The CDR3 protein is CAISGVGQETQYF. CDR3 DNA sequence: TGTGCCATCTCAGGGGTCGGGCAAGAGACCCAGTACTTC.

This clonotype was recorded only once. One end of the junction fails to match germline, which may point to a read error. The rearrangement joins TRBV6-2 or TRBV6-3 to TRBJ2-1, with 9 bases matching TRBD2. The germline V gene encodes CDR1 MNHEY and CDR2 SVGEGT. The CDR3 extends over 15 amino acids. CDR3 amino acids: CASTFSGSSYSEQFF. The CDR3 DNA reads TGTGCCAGCACCTTTAGCGGGAGCTCCTACAGTGAGCAGTTCTTC.

The J gene is TRBJ2-6, the V gene TRBV27; D perhaps matches TRBD2 (6 bases). From germline, CDR1 is MNHEY and CDR2 SMNVEV (reference sequence). The CDR3 loop spans 15 amino acids. The V end was cut by 1 base, the J end by 2 bases, with 6 bases between. CDR3 loop: CASSLWGAGANVLTF. The CDR3 coding sequence is TGTGCCAGCAGTTTATGGGGGGCTGGGGCCAACGTCCTGACTTTC.

This clonotype was detected ten times or more. This rearrangement joins TRBV29-1 to TRBJ2-7, with no clear D. Germline CDR1 and CDR2: SQVTM and ANQGSEA. The ends were cut back, 7 bases at V and 2 bases at J, with 9 bases in the middle. This CDR3 contains 11 residues. CDR3 sequence reads: CSGVIAYEQYF. The CDR3 nucleotides are TGCAGCGGGGTTATCGCCTACGAGCAGTACTTC.

The sample holds a few counts of this clonotype. J is TRBJ2-7 and V is TRBV6-5, with a tentative D call TRBD2 (6 bases). The germline V gene encodes CDR1 MNHEY and CDR2 SVGAGI. Deletions cut 0 bases from V and 4 bases from J, with 19 bases between. This CDR3 comprises 17 residues. CDR3 DNA: TGTGCCAGCAGTTACTCAATTGGGACTCCGACATCTTACGAGCAGTACTTC. Translation: CASSYSIGTPTSYEQYF.

This clonotype came up a few times. The CDR3 coding sequence is TGTGCCAGCAGCCAAGTAGCGGGATCTCTCTACAATGAGCAGTTCTTC. It specifies CASSQVAGSLYNEQFF. V and J are TRBV3-1 and TRBJ2-1, with 8 bases identical to TRBD2. The trim removed 1 base at V and 3 bases at J, leaving 5 bases unmatched. CDR1 and CDR2 (germline): LGHDT, YNNKEL (reference sequence). The CDR3 sequence is 16 residues long.

V and J are TRBV7-9 and TRBJ2-7, with D perhaps matching TRBD1 (5 bases). Looked up from germline, CDR1 is SEHNR and CDR2 is FQNEAQ (reference sequence). This CDR3 has 13 amino acids. Trimming took 8 bases from V and 0 from J, leaving 11 bases between them. The DNA of the CDR3 is TGTGCCAGCTTGGGGCCCAACTCCTACGAGCAGTACTTC. Its protein product is CASLGPNSYEQYF.

On this clonotype itself: A much larger clone lies a single base off, so this may be a read error. The V and J genes are TRBV20-1 and TRBJ2-1; D is undetermined. CDR1 is DFQATT and CDR2 is SNEGSKA in the germline V gene (reference sequence). The CDR3 length is 16 residues. The CDR3 spells CNASVNRVSSYNEQFF. In DNA, the CDR3 is TGCAATGCTAGTGTAAATCGCGTTAGCTCCTACAATGAGCAGTTCTTC.